In this sample, the clone carrying this T cell receptor (beta chain) turned up once. Looked up from germline, CDR1 is LGHDT and CDR2 is YNNKEL (reference sequence). The CDR3 is 15 amino acids. V shed 6 bases and J 3 bases; nucleotides not matched to a gene: 7. The data originate from a study of blood T cell repertoires in COVID-19. About the study: Sources were T cells, B-cell-depleted T cells, or PBMCs; the material itself was cDNA or gDNA.

The method was immunoSEQ multiplex PCR; TCRdb's version includes in-frame clones alone and lacks a portion of them. The table records 45,000 to 70,000 clones, 84% of them present only once. The receptor comes from an elderly woman with acute or convalescent COVID-19. V is TRBV3-1 (or the pseudogene TRBV3-2) and J is TRBJ2-3; 9 nucleotides line up with TRBD2. Sequencing input: peripheral blood. The CDR3 DNA reads TGTGCCAGCAGACCCCGGAGCGGGGGGACAGATACGCAGTATTTT. Translating it yields CASRPRSGGTDTQYF.